What follows are 21 T cell receptor beta chains derived from one specimen sequenced in a study of Ad26.COV2.S vaccination and SARS-CoV-2 variants. Clones were read by immunoSEQ multiplex PCR, and TCRdb kept only the in-frame ones, dropping some. This table holds 300,000 to 350,000 clones, approximately 90% found once. Treatment defined: around 19 received Ad26.COV2.S at low or high dose, single or two shots; five or six received placebo; per-sample allocation not given. Sampling was done on day 63 after the first vaccine or placebo injection. Source: peripheral blood, taken in a trial of Ad26.COV2.S vaccine versus placebo. The receptors were gathered from a person between 18 and 60 years old who received the Ad26.COV2.S COVID-19 vaccine or a placebo.

As regards this clone: The sample holds other DNA sequences that translate to the same CDR3. The chain recombines TRBV3-1 (or the pseudogene TRBV3-2) with TRBJ2-1, with D hard to call. This CDR3 is built from 14 residues. The germline V and J ends were trimmed by 4 bases and 0 bases, with 7 bases remaining between them. Germline-derived CDR1 and CDR2 are LGHDT and YNNKEL (reference sequence). CDR3: CASSLSGSYNEQFF. The CDR3 DNA reads as TGTGCCAGCAGCCTCTCGGGCTCCTACAATGAGCAGTTCTTC.

CDR3 nucleotides: TGTGCCAGCAGCCCGACTAGCGGGGGACCCAATGAGCAGTTCTTC. Its protein is CASSPTSGGPNEQFF. The rearrangement joins TRBV7-6 to TRBJ2-1; 12 bases line up with TRBD2. The CDR3 extends over 15 amino acids. Germline V lookup: CDR1 SGHVS, CDR2 FNYEAQ. After removal of 5 bases from V and 6 bases from J, the junction contained 5 bases not matched to a gene.

V usage is TRBV6-5 and J usage is TRBJ1-2, with 9 bases matching TRBD1. CDR1 MNHEY and CDR2 SVGAGI come from the germline V gene. The length of the CDR3 is 15 residues. V lost 6 bases and J lost 3; bases outside the gene matches: 8. CDR3 amino acids: CASRDDRGMDYGYTF. In DNA, the CDR3 is TGTGCCAGCAGGGATGACAGGGGGATGGACTATGGCTACACCTTC.

The chain carries TRBV6-1 and TRBJ1-5; tentatively, D is TRBD1 (5 bases). The germline V and J ends were trimmed by 2 bases and 7 bases, with 9 bases remaining between them. The CDR3 consists of 13 residues. Germline CDR1 reads MNHNS; CDR2 reads SASEGT. Here the CDR3 DNA reads TGTGCCAGCAGTGAATTGTGGGGGCAGCCCCAGCATTTT. Protein: CASSELWGQPQHF.

In this sample, this clone turned up a few times. The chain couples TRBV21-1 to TRBJ1-3. TRBV21-1 is a pseudogene locus. The CDR3 has 16 residues. CDR3 nucleotides: TGTGCCAGCAGCAAACCCAGCCAGGGGAGGGGGAACACCATATATTTT. It codes for CASSKPSQGRGNTIYF.

This chain connects TRBV27 to TRBJ2-2, with TRBD2 matching 7 bases. The CDR3 contains 15 residues. The germline gives CDR1 MNHEY, CDR2 SMNVEV (reference sequence). Trimming removed 6 bases from V and 4 bases from J; junction bases left unmatched: 8. The DNA for the CDR3 is TGTGCCAGCAGGCCGAATGGGGGGGGCACCGGGGAGCTGTTTTTT. Encoded protein: CASRPNGGGTGELFF.

The chain uses TRBV18 and TRBJ2-7; weak D call: TRBD1 (5 bases). CDR1 and CDR2 (germline): KGHSH, LQKENI. V gave up 3 bases and J gave up 7 bases, with 13 bases separating them. This CDR3 comprises 13 residues. CDR3 sequence: CASSPAGLEEQYF. The CDR3 bases are TGTGCCAGCTCACCGGCAGGGTTGGAAGAGCAGTACTTC.

V and J are TRBV12-3 or TRBV12-4 and TRBJ1-1; D gene ambiguous. V lost 3 bases and J lost 6, with 11 bases in between. CDR3 length equals 13 residues. The CDR3 is CASSFLGSSEAFF. In nucleotides, the CDR3 is TGTGCCAGCAGTTTTCTTGGAAGCTCTGAAGCTTTCTTT.

This chain uses TRBV28 with TRBJ1-3; D unclear. Trimming removed 5 bases at V and 3 bases at J, with 17 bases between. The CDR3 is 16 amino acids. Germline-derived CDR1 and CDR2 are MDHEN and SYDVKM. The CDR3 loop reads CASSLRAGRGGNTIYF. Here the CDR3 DNA reads TGTGCCAGCAGTCTTCGAGCGGGGAGAGGTGGAAACACCATATATTTT.

The rearrangement joins TRBV7-9 to TRBJ1-3; D not resolved. CDR1 is SEHNR and CDR2 is FQNEAQ in the germline V gene (reference sequence). V was trimmed by 3 bases and J by 7 bases, leaving 16 bases between them. The CDR3 sequence is 15 residues long. The CDR3 bases are TGTGCCAGCAGCTTGGCCCTCTCAGGAGGGAACACCATATATTTT. Residues: CASSLALSGGNTIYF.

The rearrangement links TRBV27 to TRBJ2-5, with 16 bases matching TRBD2. The CDR3 has 16 amino acids. V was clipped by 5 bases and J by 5 bases; unmatched bases: 5. Germline-derived CDR1 and CDR2 are MNHEY and SMNVEV (reference sequence). The CDR3 coding sequence is TGTGCCAGCAGTATAGGGACTAGCGGGGGGGCGGAGACCCAGTACTTC. This sequence encodes CASSIGTSGGAETQYF.

Here the CDR3 reads CASSALGQGESYEQYF. The CDR3 DNA reads as TGTGCCAGCAGCGCATTGGGACAGGGGGAGTCCTACGAGCAGTACTTC. The chain uses TRBV11-2 and TRBJ2-7, with 11 bases fitting TRBD1. Germline values: CDR1 SGHAT, CDR2 FQNNGV. The CDR3 has 16 amino acids. The junction had 7 bases not matched to a gene; V was cut back by 5 bases and J by 1 base.

This chain uses TRBV3-1 (or the pseudogene TRBV3-2) with TRBJ2-7; the match to TRBD2 covers 9 bases. From germline, CDR1 is LGHDT and CDR2 YNNKEL (reference sequence). J was trimmed by 3 bases and V by 5 bases; bases with no gene match: 8. The CDR3 extends over 15 amino acids. This chain's CDR3 is CASSASGIPNYEQYF. Written as DNA, the CDR3 is TGTGCCAGCAGCGCTAGCGGGATTCCGAACTACGAGCAGTACTTC.

The J gene is TRBJ2-6, the V gene TRBV19; 7 bases match TRBD1. The CDR3 runs to 16 residues. The trim removed 4 bases at V and 3 bases at J, leaving 6 bases unmatched. Germline V gene lookup returns CDR1 LNHDA and CDR2 SQIVND (reference sequence). For the CDR3, the DNA is TGTGCCAGTAGTAATTCCAGGGGGTTTGGGGCCAACGTCCTGACTTTC. Its translation is CASSNSRGFGANVLTF.

This chain links TRBV27 with TRBJ2-3, with TRBD1 identical over 9 bases. Per germline, CDR1 MNHEY and CDR2 SMNVEV (reference sequence). The J segment lost 4 bases and the V segment lost 5 bases, leaving 1 base of the junction unmatched. This CDR3 spans 13 amino acids. The CDR3 sequence: CASSRQGADTQYF. In DNA form, the CDR3 reads TGTGCCAGCAGTCGACAGGGGGCAGATACGCAGTATTTT.

The chain recombines TRBV28 with TRBJ2-5; no definite D call. The germline V and J ends were trimmed by 3 bases and 5 bases, with 16 bases remaining between them. Germline V gives CDR1 MDHEN, CDR2 SYDVKM. The CDR3 runs 15 residues. The CDR3 DNA reads as TGTGCCAGCAGTTTCGTTGGGGATGGGAAGGAGACCCAGTACTTC. Its protein is CASSFVGDGKETQYF. The full variable domain, with the rest looked up from reference TRBV28 and TRBJ2-5, is DVKVTQSSRYLVKRTGEKVFLECVQDMDHENMFWYRQDPGLGLRLIYFSYDVKMKEKGDIPEGYSVSREKKERFSLILESASTNQTSMYLCASSFVGDGKETQYFGPGTRLLVL.

V is TRBV11-2 and J is TRBJ2-3; TRBD2 matches at 7 bases. The trim removed 3 bases at V and 0 bases at J, leaving 12 bases unmatched. The CDR3 runs to 18 residues. Germline V gene sequence: CDR1 SGHAT, CDR2 FQNNGV. DNA for the CDR3: TGTGCCAGCAGCTTCAAGGGTACGGGACTACGAAGCACAGATACGCAGTATTTT. This encodes CASSFKGTGLRSTDTQYF.

The chain uses TRBV6-1 and TRBJ2-5; 7 nucleotides match TRBD2. Germline-derived CDR1 and CDR2 are MNHNS and SASEGT. This CDR3 has 14 residues. Trimming cost V 0 bases and J 6 bases; bases outside gene matches: 4. The CDR3 spells CASSEASGVKTQYF. DNA of the CDR3: TGTGCCAGCAGTGAAGCAAGCGGGGTAAAGACCCAGTACTTC.

This chain links TRBV18 with TRBJ1-2, with D perhaps TRBD1 (5 bases). CDR1 and CDR2 from the germline V gene are KGHSH and LQKENI. The length of the CDR3 is 16 residues. V dropped 4 bases and J dropped 2 bases, with 17 bases sitting between them. CDR3 sequence (DNA): TGTGCCAGCTCACTGGCGTTTACACAGGAGAACTATGGCTACACCTTC. Protein sequence: CASSLAFTQENYGYTF.

Written as DNA, the CDR3 is TGCGCCAGCAGCTTGGTTACAGGGGCAGATACGCAGTATTTT. This codes for CASSLVTGADTQYF. V usage is TRBV5-1 and J usage is TRBJ2-3; 7 bases fit TRBD1. Germline V gene data show CDR1 as SGHRS and CDR2 as YFSETQ. Trimming removed 0 bases from V and 4 bases from J; junction bases left unmatched: 2. This CDR3 has 14 amino acids.

This rearrangement joins TRBV24-1 to TRBJ2-2; 9 bases fit TRBD2. CDR1 is KGHDR, CDR2 SFDVKD, per germline. This CDR3 contains 18 residues. The V and J ends lost 3 bases and 3 bases, in that order; junction bases with no gene match: 10. CDR3 amino acids: CATSDRTFSGSHTGELFF. CDR3 nucleotides: TGTGCCACCAGTGATCGGACCTTTAGCGGGAGTCACACCGGGGAGCTGTTTTTT.